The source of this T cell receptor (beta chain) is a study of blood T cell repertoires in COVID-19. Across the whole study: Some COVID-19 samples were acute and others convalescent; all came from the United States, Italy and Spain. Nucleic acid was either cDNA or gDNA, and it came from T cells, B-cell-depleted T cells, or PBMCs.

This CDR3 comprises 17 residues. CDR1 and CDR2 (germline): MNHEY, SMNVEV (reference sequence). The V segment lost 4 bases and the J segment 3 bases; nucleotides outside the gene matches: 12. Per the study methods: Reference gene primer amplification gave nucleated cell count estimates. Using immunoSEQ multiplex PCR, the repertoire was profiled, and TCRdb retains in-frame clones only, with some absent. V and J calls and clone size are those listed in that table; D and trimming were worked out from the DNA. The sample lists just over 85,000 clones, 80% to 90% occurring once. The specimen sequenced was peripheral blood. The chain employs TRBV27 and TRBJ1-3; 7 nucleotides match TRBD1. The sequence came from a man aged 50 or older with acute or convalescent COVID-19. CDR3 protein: CASSSLSRGLGGNTIYF. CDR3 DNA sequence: TGTGCCAGCAGTTCTCTCTCGAGGGGGCTAGGTGGAAACACCATATATTTT.